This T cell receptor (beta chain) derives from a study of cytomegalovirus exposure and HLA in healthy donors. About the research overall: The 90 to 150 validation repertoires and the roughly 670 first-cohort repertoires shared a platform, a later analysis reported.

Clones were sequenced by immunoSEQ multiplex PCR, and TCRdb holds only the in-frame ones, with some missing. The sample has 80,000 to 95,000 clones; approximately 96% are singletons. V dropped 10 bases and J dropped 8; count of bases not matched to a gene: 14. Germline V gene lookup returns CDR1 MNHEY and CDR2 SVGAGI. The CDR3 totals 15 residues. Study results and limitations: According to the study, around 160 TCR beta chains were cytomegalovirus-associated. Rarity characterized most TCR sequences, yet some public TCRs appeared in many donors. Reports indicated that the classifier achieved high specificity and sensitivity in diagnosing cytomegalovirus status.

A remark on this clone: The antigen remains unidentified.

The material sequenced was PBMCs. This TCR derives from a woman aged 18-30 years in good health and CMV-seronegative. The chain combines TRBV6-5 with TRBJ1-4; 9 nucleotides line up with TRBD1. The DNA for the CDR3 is TGTGCCATCCAAAGGGACAGGGACATCATGGAAAAACTGTTTTTT. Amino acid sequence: CAIQRDRDIMEKLFF.